The 32 T cell receptor beta chains below come from one sample, sequenced in a study of T cell clones after liver transplantation. Method: immunoSEQ multiplex PCR; TCRdb's copy keeps in-frame clones and lacks some. This table holds approximately 55,000 clones, 71% found once. This specimen consisted of CD4+ T cells from blood, obtained before liver transplant. The receptors come from a human donor who received a liver transplant.

This chain uses TRBV5-5 with TRBJ2-7; TRBD1 might be the D (7 bases). Per the germline V gene, CDR1 is SGHKS and CDR2 is YYEKEE (reference sequence). The V end was cut by 7 bases, the J end by 2 bases, with 13 bases between. The CDR3 totals 13 residues. The CDR3 DNA reads TGTGCCAGCGGGGGGACAGTGACCTACGAGCAGTACTTC. Protein: CASGGTVTYEQYF.

As regards this clone: Sequence at one end of the junction differs from germline and may be a read error. The chain carries TRBV10-3 and TRBJ2-3, with 7 bases matching TRBD1. In germline, CDR1 is ENHRY, CDR2 SYGVKD. This CDR3 spans 13 amino acids. The CDR3 loop is CAIRRQGTDTQYF. CDR3 nucleotide sequence: TGTGCCATCAGAAGACAGGGCACTGATACGCAGTATTTT.

This rearrangement joins TRBV28 to TRBJ2-1; TRBD1 matches at 7 bases. V was clipped by 8 bases and J by 4 bases; unmatched bases: 5. Germline CDR1 and CDR2: MDHEN and SYDVKM. The CDR3 is made up of 13 amino acids. The CDR3 DNA sequence: TGTGCCAGCGTCCGGACAGGTTACAATGAGCAGTTCTTC. It translates to CASVRTGYNEQFF.

The V call is TRBV18, the J call TRBJ2-1, with 7 bases fitting TRBD2. The CDR3 is 14 residues long. Germline assignment: CDR1 KGHSH and CDR2 LQKENI. The junction had 6 bases not matched to a gene; V was cut back by 6 bases and J by 4 bases. For the CDR3, the DNA is TGTGCCAGCTCCCCGGGACTACAGTACAATGAGCAGTTCTTC. Translating it yields CASSPGLQYNEQFF.

The chain links TRBV21-1 to TRBJ2-7; the table's D call TRBD1 went unverified against the DNA. TRBV21-1 represents a pseudogene. The CDR3 has 17 amino acids. The CDR3 region is CASSKVIVSGKPCEQYF. The DNA for the CDR3 is TGTGCCAGCAGCAAAGTGATAGTGTCAGGGAAGCCGTGCGAGCAGTACTTC.

This clone was seen only a few times. V is TRBV15 and J is TRBJ1-3, with 7 bases fitting TRBD1. There are 16 residues in the CDR3. The germline V gene encodes CDR1 LNHNV and CDR2 YYDKDF (reference sequence). With 0 bases clipped from V and 2 bases from J, the junction kept 4 bases outside the gene matches. The CDR3 DNA reads as TGTGCCACCAGCAGAGAAACAGGGGTACCTGGAAACACCATATATTTT. This translates into CATSRETGVPGNTIYF. The variable domain in full, completed from reference TRBV15 and TRBJ1-3, reads DAMVIQNPRYQVTQFGKPVTLSCSQTLNHNVMYWYQQKSSQAPKLLFHYYDKDFNNEADTPDNFQSRRPNTSFCFLDIRSPGLGDTAMYLCATSRETGVPGNTIYFGEGSWLTVV.

V usage is TRBV5-4 and J usage is TRBJ1-1; the match to TRBD1 covers 10 bases. V lost 4 bases to trimming and J lost 7 bases; unmatched junction nucleotides: 7. The CDR3 is made up of 14 amino acids. Germline V gives CDR1 SGHNT, CDR2 YYREEE (reference sequence). CDR3 nucleotides: TGTGCCAGCAGCGTGGGACAGGGGACGAGTGAAGCTTTCTTT. As protein: CASSVGQGTSEAFF. The complete variable domain, with remaining parts taken from reference TRBV5-4 and TRBJ1-1, reads ETGVTQSPTHLIKTRGQQVTLRCSSQSGHNTVSWYQQALGQGPQFIFQYYREEENGRGNFPPRFSGLQFPNYSSELNVNALELDDSALYLCASSVGQGTSEAFFGQGTRLTVV.

This clone was recorded a few times. DNA for the CDR3: TGTGCCAGCAGTAGAGACCCCCCTAGTTCACCCCTCCACTTT. Residues: CASSRDPPSSPLHF. V usage is TRBV6-6 and J usage is TRBJ1-6; D unresolved. The CDR3 runs to 14 residues. Germline V gene sequence: CDR1 MNHNY, CDR2 SVGAGI (reference sequence). V lost 5 bases, J lost 9 bases, and 14 bases lay in between.

This clone was recorded a few times. The V and J genes are TRBV28 and TRBJ1-2, with no clear D. Trimming took off 6 bases at V and 2 bases at J, with 4 bases between the two ends. CDR1 MDHEN and CDR2 SYDVKM come from the germline V gene. CDR3 length: 11 residues. The CDR3 protein is CASRQNYGYTF. The CDR3 nucleotides read TGTGCCAGCAGACAGAACTATGGCTACACCTTC.

By proportion, this clone is medium-sized. The V call is TRBV18, the J call TRBJ1-1, with a tentative D call TRBD1 (6 bases). This CDR3 has 13 residues. The V and J ends lost 6 bases and 3 bases respectively, with 11 bases between them. Germline CDR1 KGHSH, CDR2 LQKENI. CDR3 in DNA: TGTGCCAGCTCCGCAGGGGTGGACACTGAAGCTTTCTTT. Translated: CASSAGVDTEAFF.

This clone showed up many times. The rearrangement joins TRBV6-1 to TRBJ2-2; the match to TRBD1 covers 10 bases. The CDR3 consists of 14 residues. V dropped 6 bases and J dropped 6; count of bases not matched to a gene: 4. The germline V gene encodes CDR1 MNHNS and CDR2 SASEGT. In DNA, the CDR3 is TGTGCCAGCAGGCTCGGACAGGGGGCCGGGGAGCTGTTTTTT. Amino acids: CASRLGQGAGELFF.

The rearrangement uses TRBV19 and TRBJ2-1, with TRBD2 matching over 12 bases. V shed 3 bases, J shed 12 bases, and the junction held 9 bases outside the gene matches. The V gene's germline CDR1 is LNHDA and CDR2 SQIVND (reference sequence). The CDR3 runs 15 residues. The CDR3 loop is CASSMASGGGYGQFF. The CDR3 DNA reads as TGTGCCAGTAGTATGGCTAGCGGGGGGGGGTACGGGCAGTTCTTC.

V usage is TRBV6-1 and J usage is TRBJ1-5; D is undetermined. The CDR3 has 13 amino acids. Trimming left V 5 bases short and J 3 bases short, with 8 bases between. Germline V lookup: CDR1 MNHNS, CDR2 SASEGT. CDR3 amino acids: CASSPTDNQPQHF. The CDR3 nucleotides are TGTGCCAGCAGTCCGACTGACAATCAGCCCCAGCATTTT.

This clone came up a few times. At the DNA level, this CDR3 is encoded by other sequences in the same sample as well. V is TRBV11-3 and J is TRBJ1-1; TRBD1 matches at 7 bases. V was clipped by 5 bases and J by 1 base; unmatched bases: 7. Germline values: CDR1 SGHNT, CDR2 YENEEA. The CDR3 covers 15 residues. CDR3 amino acids: CASSLRGTENTEAFF. The CDR3 DNA reads as TGTGCCAGCAGCCTTCGCGGGACAGAGAACACTGAAGCTTTCTTT.

The chain recombines TRBV5-4 with TRBJ1-2, with D possibly TRBD1 on 6 matching bases. This CDR3 comprises 15 residues. Per the germline V gene, CDR1 is SGHNT and CDR2 is YYREEE (reference sequence). V was trimmed by 0 bases and J by 8 bases, leaving 17 bases between them. CDR3 residues: CASSLGDNLRYGYTF. Written as DNA, the CDR3 is TGTGCCAGCAGCTTGGGGGACAATCTCAGATACGGCTACACCTTC.

V usage is TRBV7-6 and J usage is TRBJ2-2, with D possibly being TRBD1 (6 bases). CDR1 and CDR2 (germline): SGHVS, FNYEAQ. The V and J ends lost 1 base and 3 bases respectively, with 12 bases between them. This CDR3 is built from 16 residues. Written as DNA, the CDR3 is TGTGCCAGCAGCTTAGTTGCTGGGGGCGACACCGGGGAGCTGTTTTTT. Residues: CASSLVAGGDTGELFF.

The J gene is TRBJ1-5, the V gene TRBV28; possibly TRBD1 for D (5 bases). The CDR3 has 15 amino acids. Germline V lookup: CDR1 MDHEN, CDR2 SYDVKM. Trimming took 7 bases from V and 3 from J, leaving 16 bases between them. CDR3 DNA sequence: TGTGCCAGCACCGGGGCGGGAGGGGCCAATCAGCCCCAGCATTTT. It specifies CASTGAGGANQPQHF. The full variable domain, its missing parts supplied by reference TRBV28 and TRBJ1-5, is DVKVTQSSRYLVKRTGEKVFLECVQDMDHENMFWYRQDPGLGLRLIYFSYDVKMKEKGDIPEGYSVSREKKERFSLILESASTNQTSMYLCASTGAGGANQPQHFGDGTRLSIL.

This clone was counted once. The chain is built from TRBV4-1 and TRBJ2-7; D is possibly TRBD1 (6 bases). The ends were cut back, 0 bases at V and 7 bases at J, with 10 bases in the middle. The CDR3 covers 13 residues. Germline values: CDR1 MGHRA, CDR2 YSYEKL. The CDR3 loop is CASSQERGLEQYF. The CDR3 bases are TGCGCCAGCAGCCAAGAAAGGGGGTTGGAGCAGTACTTC.

This sequence joins TRBV7-9 and TRBJ2-7, with 10 nucleotides matching TRBD1. With V trimmed by 5 bases and J by 5 bases, 6 bases remained unmatched. CDR3 length equals 14 residues. Germline V lookup: CDR1 SEHNR, CDR2 FQNEAQ (reference sequence). This CDR3 is CASSPPGQGDEQYF. The CDR3 nucleotides are TGTGCCAGCAGCCCCCCCGGACAGGGGGACGAGCAGTACTTC.

The chain carries TRBV18 and TRBJ1-5, with D unresolved. The germline V gene encodes CDR1 KGHSH and CDR2 LQKENI. The CDR3 is 13 amino acids. Trimming pared 6 bases from V and 2 bases from J, leaving 8 bases between. CDR3 sequence (DNA): TGTGCCAGCTCCGTTGAGGGCAATCAGCCCCAGCATTTT. Translating it yields CASSVEGNQPQHF.

This chain joins TRBV29-1 and TRBJ2-7; D is perhaps TRBD1 (6 bases). Germline values: CDR1 SQVTM, CDR2 ANQGSEA. This CDR3 spans 13 amino acids. V lost 5 bases, J lost 7 bases, and 18 bases lay in between. The CDR3 reads CSVSLRQGQEQYF. CDR3 nucleotides: TGCAGCGTTTCTCTCAGGCAGGGGCAGGAGCAGTACTTC.

The chain couples TRBV5-1 to TRBJ1-1; unclear D gene. Trimming removed 5 bases from V and 0 bases from J, with 8 bases in between. Germline CDR1 SGHRS, CDR2 YFSETQ. The CDR3 extends over 13 amino acids. This chain's CDR3 is CASRRDMNTEAFF. In nucleotides, the CDR3 is TGCGCCAGCAGAAGAGATATGAACACTGAAGCTTTCTTT.

This clone has at least ten counts. This sequence joins TRBV18 and TRBJ1-6; tentatively, D is TRBD1 (6 bases). Per the germline V gene, CDR1 is KGHSH and CDR2 is LQKENI. CDR3 size: 16 residues. Deletions cut 3 bases from V and 7 bases from J, with 16 bases between. This chain's CDR3 is CASSPAGDIPNSPLHF. CDR3 DNA sequence: TGTGCCAGCTCACCGGCCGGGGACATCCCAAATTCACCCCTCCACTTT.

This clone was counted only a few times. This chain uses TRBV10-3 with TRBJ2-3, with D possibly being TRBD1 (5 bases). Germline V CDR1 and CDR2: ENHRY, SYGVKD. This CDR3 has 15 amino acids. V dropped 3 bases and J dropped 2 bases, with 12 bases sitting between them. The CDR3, as DNA: TGTGCCATCAGTGATTTTTCTGGGGCCACAGATACGCAGTATTTT. It is translated as CAISDFSGATDTQYF.

V gene TRBV4-2 combines with J gene TRBJ2-3, with TRBD2 identical over 8 bases. This CDR3 comprises 15 residues. V shed 0 bases, J shed 4 bases, and the junction held 3 bases outside the gene matches. Germline lookup yields CDR1 LGHNA and CDR2 YNFKEQ. CDR3 DNA sequence: TGTGCCAGCAGCCAAGATCGGGGGGGGGCAGATACGCAGTATTTT. Translation gives CASSQDRGGADTQYF.

This clone has only a few counts. This chain uses TRBV11-3 with TRBJ2-3; TRBD2 agrees at 7 bases. The CDR3 sequence is 15 residues long. Looked up from germline, CDR1 is SGHNT and CDR2 is YENEEA. V was pared by 4 bases and J by 3 bases, with 7 bases of the junction left unmatched. The CDR3 spells CASSSLGLETDTQYF. CDR3 coding DNA: TGTGCCAGCAGCTCCCTTGGACTAGAGACAGATACGCAGTATTTT.

This clone has just a few counts. At one end, the junction sequence differs from germline, possibly due to a read error. V usage is TRBV11-3 and J usage is TRBJ1-2, with TRBD1 matching 7 bases. The V gene's germline CDR1 is SGHNT and CDR2 YENEEA. The CDR3 extends over 13 amino acids. DNA of the CDR3: TGTGCCAGCAGCTTAGAACCGGGACAGACGGTTCTCTTC. Its translation: CASSLEPGQTVLF.

This rearrangement joins TRBV6-1 to TRBJ2-6, with D perhaps TRBD1 (5 bases). Per germline, CDR1 MNHNS and CDR2 SASEGT. With 8 bases removed from V and 1 base from J, the gap between germline ends came to 9 bases. The CDR3 is 14 residues long. The CDR3 region has the DNA TGTGCCAGCGGAAAGGGGTCTGGGGCCAACGTCCTGACTTTC. Translated: CASGKGSGANVLTF.

This clone was detected only a few times. J is TRBJ1-6 and V is TRBV25-1; D is perhaps TRBD1 (5 bases). Trimming removed 3 bases from V and 10 bases from J, with 22 bases in between. Germline loops: CDR1 MGHDK, CDR2 SYGVNS. The length of the CDR3 is 17 residues. The CDR3 sequence: CASSDRVGGGAQSPLHF. The CDR3 DNA sequence: TGTGCCAGCAGTGACCGGGTGGGTGGAGGGGCACAGTCACCCCTCCACTTT.

The rearrangement uses TRBV7-3 and TRBJ2-3, with TRBD2 matching 12 bases. Germline CDR1 and CDR2: SGHTA and FQGTGA. With 1 base clipped from V and 4 bases from J, the junction kept 3 bases outside the gene matches. The CDR3 totals 16 residues. The CDR3 DNA reads TGTGCCAGCAGCTTAAAGCTAGCGGGGGGGCCAGATACGCAGTATTTT. Its translation is CASSLKLAGGPDTQYF.

V and J are TRBV7-3 and TRBJ2-1; a possible D gene is TRBD2 (5 bases). The germline V gene has CDR1 SGHTA and CDR2 FQGTGA. The V and J ends lost 5 bases and 6 bases respectively, with 14 bases between them. This CDR3 region has 14 residues. CDR3 nucleotide sequence: TGTGCCAGCAGCCCCCAGCCCGCGGGCAATGAGCAGTTCTTC. This translates into CASSPQPAGNEQFF.

V usage is TRBV5-4 and J usage is TRBJ2-1; D is ambiguous. V was pared by 4 bases and J by 0 bases, with 11 bases between. The germline CDR1 and CDR2 sequences are SGHNT and YYREEE (reference sequence). The CDR3 loop spans 15 amino acids. CDR3: CASSIPPVSYNEQFF. CDR3 sequence (DNA): TGTGCCAGCAGCATTCCCCCGGTCTCCTACAATGAGCAGTTCTTC.